What follows are 28 T cell receptor beta chains derived from one specimen sequenced in a study of T-cell memory formation after mild COVID-19. Via MiXCR, TCRdb re-called the 5' RACE reads, giving one row per CDR3 protein. Of 100,000 to 120,000 distinct CDR3 sequences in the sample, roughly a sixth were seen once. Sequenced material: PBMCs or a T cell subset sorted from them (not recorded which). The receptors derive from a man younger than 35 who had mild COVID-19 (a few samples of this study predate the infection). Cell type and time point are not known.

This clonotype was seen many times. The chain employs TRBV19 and TRBJ2-3, with TRBD1 matching over 8 bases. The CDR3 extends over 13 amino acids. With 8 bases clipped from V and 4 bases from J, the junction kept 5 bases outside the gene matches. Germline CDR1 LNHDA, CDR2 SQIVND (reference sequence). For the CDR3, the DNA is TGTGCCAGTCGACAGGGGCCCTCAGATACGCAGTATTTT. It encodes CASRQGPSDTQYF.

This clonotype was detected a few times. This chain connects TRBV5-1 to TRBJ2-1; D tentatively reads TRBD1 or TRBD2 (5 bases each). The CDR3 length is 14 residues. Trimming removed 0 bases from V and 7 bases from J, with 11 bases in between. Germline-derived CDR1 and CDR2 are SGHRS and YFSETQ. The CDR3 is CASSLAGATNEQFF. The CDR3 DNA is TGCGCCAGCAGCTTGGCCGGGGCAACTAATGAGCAGTTCTTC.

The chain combines TRBV5-1 with TRBJ2-5, with 12 bases fitting TRBD2. This CDR3 comprises 16 residues. Trimming at V came to 4 bases and at J to 4 bases, leaving 8 bases not matched to a gene. Germline V gene lookup returns CDR1 SGHRS and CDR2 YFSETQ. The CDR3: CASSPGLAGSGETQYF. CDR3 DNA: TGCGCCAGCAGCCCTGGACTAGCGGGGTCAGGAGAGACCCAGTACTTC.

V is TRBV5-5 and J is TRBJ1-5; TRBD1 aligns across 8 bases. The V and J ends lost 6 bases and 4 bases, in that order; junction bases with no gene match: 3. The CDR3 is made up of 13 amino acids. Germline CDR1 is SGHKS and CDR2 is YYEKEE (reference sequence). The CDR3 spells CASTRTGNQPQHF. CDR3 bases: TGTGCCAGCACCCGGACAGGGAATCAGCCCCAGCATTTT.

This clonotype has a handful of counts. V and J are TRBV5-1 and TRBJ2-5; D is unresolved. The V and J ends lost 0 bases and 5 bases respectively, with 11 bases between them. CDR1 is SGHRS, CDR2 YFSETQ, per germline. The CDR3 loop spans 14 amino acids. In nucleotides, the CDR3 is TGCGCCAGCAGCTTGGAACAGCATGCCGAGACCCAGTACTTC. Protein product: CASSLEQHAETQYF.

The chain carries TRBV4-2 and TRBJ2-5; D is perhaps TRBD1 (6 bases). The length of the CDR3 is 16 residues. Germline V CDR1 and CDR2: LGHNA, YNFKEQ. Deletions cut 0 bases from V and 1 base from J, with 12 bases between. CDR3 sequence reads: CASSQDLTGPQETQYF. CDR3 bases: TGTGCCAGCAGCCAAGATTTGACAGGCCCCCAAGAGACCCAGTACTTC.

This chain links TRBV18 with TRBJ2-3; possible D gene TRBD2, 6 bases. Germline-derived CDR1 and CDR2 are KGHSH and LQKENI. Trimming removed 6 bases at V and 6 bases at J, with 13 bases between. This CDR3 has 13 residues. As DNA, the CDR3 is TGTGCCAGCTCGACGGGGGACGACGATACGCAGTATTTT. Amino acid sequence: CASSTGDDDTQYF.

The chain has TRBV7-9 and TRBJ2-5; D might be TRBD1 (6 bases). Germline V gene data show CDR1 as SEHNR and CDR2 as FQNEAQ (reference sequence). The CDR3 runs to 14 residues. Trimming shortened V by 3 bases and J by 10 bases, and 18 bases separated the two germline ends. CDR3 loop: CASSFSHRDTGQYF. Here the CDR3 DNA reads TGTGCCAGCAGCTTTTCCCATCGGGACACCGGCCAGTACTTC.

Only a few counts were recorded for this clonotype. The V and J genes are TRBV12-3 or TRBV12-4 and TRBJ2-7; TRBD1 or TRBD2 may be the D gene (5 bases each). V lost 5 bases to trimming and J lost 4 bases, with 15 bases between them. CDR3 length equals 14 residues. The CDR3 region has the DNA TGTGCCAGCAGTCCCGGGGCAGGGCTATACGAGCAGTACTTC. It codes for CASSPGAGLYEQYF.

The chain links TRBV24-1 to TRBJ1-5; possible D gene TRBD1, 6 bases. Germline V lookup: CDR1 KGHDR, CDR2 SFDVKD. This CDR3 has 15 amino acids. Between the trimmed V and J ends, which lost 4 bases and 2 bases, there was a span of 11 bases. CDR3 DNA: TGTGCCACCAGTGAGACAGGCAGGGGCAATCAGCCCCAGCATTTT. This sequence encodes CATSETGRGNQPQHF.

V is TRBV2 and J is TRBJ2-1, with 9 nucleotides matching TRBD2. Germline CDR1 reads SNHLY; CDR2 reads FYNNEI. This CDR3 has 15 residues. V was pared by 6 bases and J by 8 bases, with 11 bases of the junction left unmatched. The DNA for the CDR3 is TGTGCCAGCAGGCGCCGGCGGGGGGGCGAGGATGAGCAGTTCTTC. This gives the protein CASRRRRGGEDEQFF. The variable domain in full, with the rest retrieved from reference TRBV2 and TRBJ2-1, is EPEVTQTPSHQVTQMGQEVILRCVPISNHLYFYWYRQILGQKVEFLVSFYNNEISEKSEIFDDQFSVERPDGSNFTLKIRSTKLEDSAMYFCASRRRRGGEDEQFFGPGTRLTVL.

This clonotype occurred a few times. The chain is built from TRBV5-1 and TRBJ2-5; maybe TRBD2 (5 bases). Trimming took off 3 bases at V and 0 bases at J, with 9 bases between the two ends. In germline, CDR1 is SGHRS, CDR2 YFSETQ. The CDR3 has 14 amino acids. The chain's CDR3 is CASSWSGNQETQYF. The CDR3 DNA reads TGCGCCAGCAGCTGGAGCGGAAACCAAGAGACCCAGTACTTC.

This clonotype was detected a few times. The chain links TRBV4-3 to TRBJ2-3; possibly TRBD1 for D (5 bases). Trimming stripped 0 bases from V and 1 base from J, with 14 bases between. Germline CDR1 and CDR2: LGHNA and YSLEER. CDR3 length equals 17 residues. CDR3 DNA sequence: TGCGCCAGCAGCCAAGACCCCGAAGGGGTCGGCACAGATACGCAGTATTTT. This translates into CASSQDPEGVGTDTQYF.

The chain couples TRBV5-1 to TRBJ2-5, with D hard to call. V lost 4 bases, J lost 2 bases, and 6 bases lay in between. Germline V gene sequence: CDR1 SGHRS, CDR2 YFSETQ. This CDR3 comprises 12 residues. DNA of the CDR3: TGCGCCAGCAGCGAACAGCAAGAGACCCAGTACTTC. Translating gives CASSEQQETQYF.

The table lists this clonotype with a few counts. This chain connects TRBV5-1 to TRBJ1-1, with 9 bases fitting TRBD1. Trimming at V came to 7 bases and at J to 4 bases, leaving 11 bases not matched to a gene. The CDR3 is made up of 15 amino acids. Germline V gives CDR1 SGHRS, CDR2 YFSETQ. DNA for the CDR3: TGCGCCAGCCTAGGGACAGGGAGCAAGGGCACTGAAGCTTTCTTT. This translates into CASLGTGSKGTEAFF. The complete variable domain, with remaining parts taken from reference TRBV5-1 and TRBJ1-1, reads KAGVTQTPRYLIKTRGQQVTLSCSPISGHRSVSWYQQTPGQGLQFLFEYFSETQRNKGNFPGRFSGRQFSNSRSEMNVSTLELGDSALYLCASLGTGSKGTEAFFGQGTRLTVV.

This clonotype has a handful of counts. The chain links TRBV11-2 to TRBJ2-1; 11 nucleotides align to TRBD2. Germline assignment: CDR1 SGHAT and CDR2 FQNNGV. Trimming took 7 bases from V and 6 from J; bases not matched to a gene: 5. The CDR3 is 14 residues long. CDR3 nucleotides: TGTGCCAGCACCCCAGGGACTAGCGGCAATGAGCAGTTCTTC. This codes for CASTPGTSGNEQFF. The complete variable domain, with remaining parts taken from reference TRBV11-2 and TRBJ2-1, reads EAGVAQSPRYKIIEKRQSVAFWCNPISGHATLYWYQQILGQGPKLLIQFQNNGVVDDSQLPKDRFSAERLKGVDSTLKIQPAKLEDSAVYLCASTPGTSGNEQFFGPGTRLTVL.

This clonotype has just a few counts. The chain carries TRBV9 and TRBJ1-2; D is unclear. Germline loops: CDR1 SGDLS, CDR2 YYNGEE. The CDR3 is made up of 14 amino acids. V was trimmed by 1 base and J by 2 bases, leaving 9 bases between them. The CDR3 region has the DNA TGTGCCAGCAGCGTAACGACGGAAAACTATGGCTACACCTTC. Protein sequence: CASSVTTENYGYTF.

V gene TRBV24-1 combines with J gene TRBJ2-5; D remains unclear. The ends were cut back, 1 base at V and 5 bases at J, with 4 bases in the middle. Germline values: CDR1 KGHDR, CDR2 SFDVKD. The CDR3 has 12 residues. The CDR3 coding sequence is TGTGCCACCAGTGATTTTGGTGAGACCCAGTACTTC. Translating it yields CATSDFGETQYF.

V and J are TRBV4-3 and TRBJ2-3, with 13 bases identical to TRBD2. The CDR3 contains 18 residues. V was pared by 4 bases and J by 0 bases, with 7 bases of the junction left unmatched. Germline V CDR1 and CDR2: LGHNA, YSLEER. The CDR3 spells CASSRGTSGVLSTDTQYF. The CDR3 region has the DNA TGCGCCAGCAGCCGAGGGACTAGCGGGGTACTTAGCACAGATACGCAGTATTTT.

The CDR3 loop reads CASSYKRGATLGSGNEKLFF. The CDR3, as DNA: TGTGCCAGCAGTTACAAACGCGGGGCGACTCTTGGCTCTGGTAATGAAAAACTGTTTTTT. This rearrangement joins TRBV6-5 to TRBJ1-4, with D possibly matching TRBD1 (5 bases). The V gene lost 2 bases and the J gene lost 4 bases, with 26 bases spanning the gap. The CDR3 sequence is 20 residues long. CDR1 is MNHEY and CDR2 is SVGAGI in the germline V gene.

V gene TRBV4-3 combines with J gene TRBJ1-2, with no clear D. V lost 0 bases to trimming and J lost 3 bases, with 8 bases between them. The CDR3 is 14 amino acids. Per the germline V gene, CDR1 is LGHNA and CDR2 is YSLEER. The CDR3 spells CASSQDKGDYGYTF. Written as DNA, the CDR3 is TGCGCCAGCAGCCAAGATAAGGGCGACTATGGCTACACCTTC.

There are many counts of this clonotype. This chain links TRBV5-1 with TRBJ2-5; 16 bases line up with TRBD2. The CDR3 runs 17 residues. Germline assignment: CDR1 SGHRS and CDR2 YFSETQ. The ends lost 4 bases at V and 5 bases at J; junction bases unmatched: 8. As DNA, the CDR3 is TGCGCCAGCAGCACCGGGACTAGCGGGGGGGCCTGGGAGACCCAGTACTTC. This gives the protein CASSTGTSGGAWETQYF.

This rearrangement joins TRBV4-1 to TRBJ2-3; 7 bases agree with TRBD2. Germline V CDR1 and CDR2: MGHRA, YSYEKL. The V and J ends lost 3 bases and 3 bases, in that order; junction bases with no gene match: 3. The CDR3 runs to 14 residues. CDR3 residues: CASSQVLATDTQYF. The CDR3 coding sequence is TGCGCCAGCAGCCAGGTACTAGCGACAGATACGCAGTATTTT.

This clonotype was seen a handful of times. The V and J genes are TRBV5-1 and TRBJ2-3; the match to TRBD1 covers 11 bases. The germline CDR1 and CDR2 sequences are SGHRS and YFSETQ. V shed 3 bases, J shed 6 bases, and the junction held 6 bases outside the gene matches. CDR3 length: 15 residues. CDR3 DNA: TGCGCCAGCAGCTCTGGGGACAGGGGGTCCGATACGCAGTATTTT. This codes for CASSSGDRGSDTQYF.

This clonotype was seen more than once but under ten times. The chain couples TRBV20-1 to TRBJ1-5; 8 positions match TRBD1. The germline V gene encodes CDR1 DFQATT and CDR2 SNEGSKA (reference sequence). V gave up 7 bases and J gave up 4 bases; unmatched junction bases: 3. This CDR3 contains 12 residues. The CDR3 region is CSVGQGNQPQHF. CDR3 sequence (DNA): TGCAGTGTAGGACAGGGAAATCAGCCCCAGCATTTT.

This clonotype was detected only a few times. V and J are TRBV6-2 or TRBV6-3 and TRBJ2-7; D is unresolved. This CDR3 region has 13 residues. V dropped 7 bases and J dropped 3 bases, with 13 bases sitting between them. Germline CDR1 and CDR2: MNHEY and SVGEGT. For the CDR3, the DNA is TGTGCCAGCACAACCGGGTCCCTCTACGAGCAGTACGTC. This codes for CASTTGSLYEQYV.

This clonotype was recorded at least ten times. Here the CDR3 DNA reads TGTGCCAGCAGCTTCCGTCTAGACACAGATACGCAGTATTTT. Translation gives CASSFRLDTDTQYF. This chain uses TRBV7-9 with TRBJ2-3, with no clear D. With 3 bases removed from V and 2 bases from J, the gap between germline ends came to 9 bases. Looked up from germline, CDR1 is SEHNR and CDR2 is FQNEAQ (reference sequence). This CDR3 is 14 amino acids long.

The gene calls are TRBV4-3 and TRBJ2-2; 8 bases agree with TRBD1. Germline V gene data show CDR1 as LGHNA and CDR2 as YSLEER. The CDR3 spans 18 residues. V was pared by 0 bases and J by 1 base, with 7 bases of the junction left unmatched. For the CDR3, the DNA is TGCGCCAGCAGCCAAGAGGGACAGGCCTTGTTGAACACCGGGGAGCTGTTTTTT. Its protein product is CASSQEGQALLNTGELFF.